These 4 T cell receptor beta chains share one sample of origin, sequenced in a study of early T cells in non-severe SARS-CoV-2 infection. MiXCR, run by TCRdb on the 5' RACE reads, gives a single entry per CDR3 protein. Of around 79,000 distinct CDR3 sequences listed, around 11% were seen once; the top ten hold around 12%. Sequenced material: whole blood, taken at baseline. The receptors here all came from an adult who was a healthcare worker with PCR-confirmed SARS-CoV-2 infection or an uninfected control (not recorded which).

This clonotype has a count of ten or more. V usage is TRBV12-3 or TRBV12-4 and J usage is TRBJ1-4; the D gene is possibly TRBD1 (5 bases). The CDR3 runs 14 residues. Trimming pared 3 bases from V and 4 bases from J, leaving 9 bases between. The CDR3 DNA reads TGTGCCAGCAGTTTGACAGCTTTTAATGAAAAACTGTTTTTT. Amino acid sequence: CASSLTAFNEKLFF.

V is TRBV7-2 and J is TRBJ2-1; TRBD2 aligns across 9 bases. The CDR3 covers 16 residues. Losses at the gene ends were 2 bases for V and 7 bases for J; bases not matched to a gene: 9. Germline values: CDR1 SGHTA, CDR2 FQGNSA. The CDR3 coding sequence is TGTGCCAGCAGCTTATCGGCGCGGGGGGGCGGAAATGAGCAGTTCTTC. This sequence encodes CASSLSARGGGNEQFF. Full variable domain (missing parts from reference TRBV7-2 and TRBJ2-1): GAGVSQSPSNKVTEKGKDVELRCDPISGHTALYWYRQSLGQGLEFLIYFQGNSAPDKSGLPSDRFSAERTGGSVSTLTIQRTQQEDSAVYLCASSLSARGGGNEQFFGPGTRLTVL.

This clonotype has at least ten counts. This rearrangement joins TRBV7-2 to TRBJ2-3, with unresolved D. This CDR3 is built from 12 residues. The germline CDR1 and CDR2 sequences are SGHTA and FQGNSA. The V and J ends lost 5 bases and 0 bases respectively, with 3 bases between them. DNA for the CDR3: TGTGCCAGCAGCCCGAGCACAGATACGCAGTATTTT. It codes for CASSPSTDTQYF.

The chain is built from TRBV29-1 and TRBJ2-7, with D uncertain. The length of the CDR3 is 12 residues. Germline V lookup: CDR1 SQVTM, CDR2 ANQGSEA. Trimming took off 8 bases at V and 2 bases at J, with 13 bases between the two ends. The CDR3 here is CSIGIGTYEQYF. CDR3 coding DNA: TGCAGCATAGGAATTGGTACCTACGAGCAGTACTTC.